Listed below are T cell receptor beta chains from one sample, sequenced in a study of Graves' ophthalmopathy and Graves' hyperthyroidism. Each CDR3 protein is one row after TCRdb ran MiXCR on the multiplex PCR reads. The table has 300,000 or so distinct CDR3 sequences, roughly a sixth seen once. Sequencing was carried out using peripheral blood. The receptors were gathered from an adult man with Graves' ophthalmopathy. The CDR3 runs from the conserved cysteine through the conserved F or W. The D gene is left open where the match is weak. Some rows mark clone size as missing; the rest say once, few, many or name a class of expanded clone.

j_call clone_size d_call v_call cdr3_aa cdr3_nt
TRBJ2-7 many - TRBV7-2 CASSPTAGYEQYF TGTGCCAGCAGCCCCACCGCGGGCTACGAGCAGTACTTC
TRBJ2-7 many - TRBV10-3 CAMRDEFARWGQYF TGTGCCATGCGGGACGAGTTCGCCCGGTGGGGGCAGTACTTC
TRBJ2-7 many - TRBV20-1 CSASNHYEQYF TGCAGTGCTAGTAATCATTACGAGCAGTACTTC
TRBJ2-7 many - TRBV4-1 CASSQVTDHEQYF TGCGCCAGCAGCCAAGTGACAGACCACGAGCAGTACTTC
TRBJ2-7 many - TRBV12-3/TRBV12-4 CASSFPPPGVYEQYF TGTGCCAGCAGTTTCCCCCCCCCGGGGGTCTACGAGCAGTACTTC
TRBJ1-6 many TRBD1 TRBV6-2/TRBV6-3 CASNRSGTGVSPLHF TGTGCCAGCAACCGTTCCGGGACAGGGGTCTCACCCCTCCACTTT
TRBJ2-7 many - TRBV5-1 CASSLVPSYEQYF TGCGCCAGCAGCTTGGTTCCATCCTACGAGCAGTACTTC
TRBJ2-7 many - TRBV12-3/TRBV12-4 CASSFPPAYEQYF TGTGCCAGCAGTTTCCCTCCCGCCTACGAGCAGTACTTC
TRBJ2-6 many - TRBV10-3 CAISGPGAGANVLTF TGTGCCATCAGTGGACCCGGAGCTGGGGCCAACGTCCTGACTTTC
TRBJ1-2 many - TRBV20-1 CSAPQGLYGYTF TGCAGTGCCCCGCAGGGCCTTTATGGCTACACCTTC
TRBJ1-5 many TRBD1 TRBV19 CASSEGTVGNQPQHF TGTGCCAGTAGTGAGGGGACAGTAGGTAATCAGCCCCAGCATTTT
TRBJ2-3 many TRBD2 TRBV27 CASKKREGTADTQYF TGTGCCAGCAAGAAGCGGGAGGGTACTGCGGATACGCAGTATTTT
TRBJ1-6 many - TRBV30 CACSDRSSYNSPLHF TGTGCCTGTTCCGACAGGAGCTCCTATAATTCACCCCTCCACTTT
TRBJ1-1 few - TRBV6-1 CATASNTEAFF TGTGCCACCGCGAGCAACACTGAAGCTTTCTTT
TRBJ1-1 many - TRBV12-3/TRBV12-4 CASSFFSRETEAFF TGTGCCAGCAGTTTCTTTAGCAGGGAAACTGAAGCTTTCTTT
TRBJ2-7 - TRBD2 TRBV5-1 CASSVGLADLYEQYF TGCGCCAGCAGCGTCGGACTAGCGGACCTATACGAGCAGTACTTC